A selection of T cell receptor beta chains follows, all from one sample in a study of shared clonotypes between healthy human individuals. The protocol was immunoSEQ multiplex PCR, while the TCRdb copy is restricted to in-frame clones and leaves out a portion. The sample lists 2,100,000 or so clones; approximately 95% were seen once. The specimen sequenced was naive CD4+ T cells sorted from blood. The receptor source for this set is a man younger than 30 in good health. CDR3s include the opening cysteine and the closing phenylalanine or tryptophan. D genes are given only for firm matches. Size tells how often a clone was seen (once, few, many) or the class of an expanded clone, and some rows leave it out.

v_call: TRBV7-2
clone_size: .
d_call: TRBD1
j_call: TRBJ1-5
cdr3_nt: TGTGCCAGCAGTTTCGGGACAGGCAGCAATCAGCCCCAGCATTTT
cdr3_aa: CASSFGTGSNQPQHF

v_call: TRBV10-3
clone_size: few
d_call: .
j_call: TRBJ2-7
cdr3_nt: TGTGCCATCAGTGGGGATCCTCGGTACGAGCAGTACTTC
cdr3_aa: CAISGDPRYEQYF

v_call: TRBV5-1
clone_size: .
d_call: TRBD1
j_call: TRBJ2-1
cdr3_nt: TGCGCCAGCAGCTTGGCCCAGGGGGCGGGATACAATGAGCAGTTCTTC
cdr3_aa: CASSLAQGAGYNEQFF

v_call: TRBV5-5
clone_size: .
d_call: .
j_call: TRBJ1-2
cdr3_nt: TGTGCCAGCAGCATAGAACAAGGCCCCATATATGGCTACACCTTC
cdr3_aa: CASSIEQGPIYGYTF

v_call: TRBV6-5
clone_size: .
d_call: TRBD2
j_call: TRBJ2-5
cdr3_nt: TGTGCCAGCAGTTACTCAGGGACTAGCGACGAGACCCAGTACTTC
cdr3_aa: CASSYSGTSDETQYF

v_call: TRBV6-1
clone_size: once
d_call: .
j_call: TRBJ1-5
cdr3_nt: TGTGCCAGCAGTCCGCGTTTGATGAGCAATCAGCCCCAGCATTTT
cdr3_aa: CASSPRLMSNQPQHF

v_call: TRBV6-1
clone_size: .
d_call: .
j_call: TRBJ1-1
cdr3_nt: TGTGCCAGCAGCGGGGTCGGGAACACTGAAGCTTTCTTT
cdr3_aa: CASSGVGNTEAFF

v_call: TRBV19
clone_size: .
d_call: .
j_call: TRBJ1-1
cdr3_nt: TGTGCCAGTAGTATGGAAGGGGGTTTGAACACTGAAGCTTTCTTT
cdr3_aa: CASSMEGGLNTEAFF

v_call: TRBV7-9
clone_size: once
d_call: .
j_call: TRBJ1-5
cdr3_nt: TGTGCCAGCAGCCCAGGACCGGGGCCCCAGCATTTT
cdr3_aa: CASSPGPGPQHF

v_call: TRBV28
clone_size: .
d_call: TRBD1
j_call: TRBJ2-3
cdr3_nt: TGTGCCAGCAGTGACCGCAGGGGGAAAACAGATACGCAGTATTTT
cdr3_aa: CASSDRRGKTDTQYF

v_call: TRBV7-9
clone_size: .
d_call: .
j_call: TRBJ2-4
cdr3_nt: TGTGCCAGCAGCTTTGCTGATTCAGCCAAAAACATTCAGTACTTC
cdr3_aa: CASSFADSAKNIQYF

v_call: TRBV10-2
clone_size: .
d_call: .
j_call: TRBJ2-2
cdr3_nt: TGCGCCAGCAGGGCGATGAACACTAGATCATCGAACACCGGGGAGCTGTTTTTT
cdr3_aa: CASRAMNTRSSNTGELFF

v_call: TRBV19
clone_size: .
d_call: TRBD2
j_call: TRBJ2-3
cdr3_nt: TGTGCCAGTAGTCCTAGACTAGCGGGAGGCTATGATACCCAGTATTTT
cdr3_aa: CASSPRLAGGYDTQYF

v_call: TRBV7-9
clone_size: .
d_call: .
j_call: TRBJ2-5
cdr3_nt: TGTGCCAGCAGCTCGGAGGGGACCCAGTACTTC
cdr3_aa: CASSSEGTQYF

v_call: TRBV6-1
clone_size: .
d_call: .
j_call: TRBJ1-2
cdr3_nt: TGTGCCAGCAGTGTCGGAGCAAACTATGGCTACACCTTC
cdr3_aa: CASSVGANYGYTF

v_call: TRBV4-3
clone_size: .
d_call: .
j_call: TRBJ2-2
cdr3_nt: TGCGCCAGCAGCCAAGATCCTATGGGCGGGGAGCTGTTTTTT
cdr3_aa: CASSQDPMGGELFF

v_call: TRBV11-2
clone_size: once
d_call: TRBD2
j_call: TRBJ2-3
cdr3_nt: TGTGCCAGCAGCTTAGAAGGCGGGGGGGCCGCAGATACGCAGTATTTT
cdr3_aa: CASSLEGGGAADTQYF

v_call: TRBV5-6
clone_size: .
d_call: .
j_call: TRBJ2-7
cdr3_nt: TGTGCCAGCAGCAGGACAGTTTACGAGCAGTACTTC
cdr3_aa: CASSRTVYEQYF

v_call: TRBV5-1
clone_size: .
d_call: .
j_call: TRBJ2-5
cdr3_nt: TGCGCCAGCAGCTTGGGGCCCCTAGGGGAGACCCAGTACTTC
cdr3_aa: CASSLGPLGETQYF

v_call: TRBV6-6
clone_size: .
d_call: TRBD1
j_call: TRBJ1-1
cdr3_nt: TGTGCCAGCAGTTACGAGGGGGCGACTGAAGCTTTCTTT
cdr3_aa: CASSYEGATEAFF

v_call: TRBV6-5
clone_size: .
d_call: TRBD1
j_call: TRBJ1-2
cdr3_nt: TGTGCCAGCAGTTACGGGACAGGGATTGGCTACACCTTC
cdr3_aa: CASSYGTGIGYTF

v_call: TRBV11-2
clone_size: .
d_call: .
j_call: TRBJ1-1
cdr3_nt: TGTGCCAGCAGCTCCGGTAGCACTGAAGCTTTCTTT
cdr3_aa: CASSSGSTEAFF

v_call: TRBV10-3
clone_size: once
d_call: .
j_call: TRBJ1-5
cdr3_nt: TGTGCCATCAGTATTGGGAATCAGCCCCAGCATTTT
cdr3_aa: CAISIGNQPQHF

v_call: TRBV11-2
clone_size: .
d_call: TRBD2
j_call: TRBJ2-1
cdr3_nt: TGTGCCAGCAGCCCACGGGGAAAGACTAGCGGCAATGAGCAGTTCTTC
cdr3_aa: CASSPRGKTSGNEQFF

v_call: TRBV28
clone_size: .
d_call: .
j_call: TRBJ1-2
cdr3_nt: TGTGCCAGCAGTTCCCACGGGTTCTATGGCTACACCTTC
cdr3_aa: CASSSHGFYGYTF

v_call: TRBV29-1
clone_size: .
d_call: TRBD1
j_call: TRBJ1-1
cdr3_nt: TGCAGCGGCAGGGGGGGTCTGGCGAACACTGAAGCTTTCTTT
cdr3_aa: CSGRGGLANTEAFF

v_call: TRBV11-3
clone_size: .
d_call: TRBD2
j_call: TRBJ2-4
cdr3_nt: TGTGCCAGCAGCTTAGCCGCGGGGCCTAGCGGGAGAAACATTCAGTACTTC
cdr3_aa: CASSLAAGPSGRNIQYF

v_call: TRBV10-1
clone_size: .
d_call: .
j_call: TRBJ2-6
cdr3_nt: TGCGCCAGCAGTGAAGCAGGGTCTGGGGCCAACGTCCTGACTTTC
cdr3_aa: CASSEAGSGANVLTF

v_call: TRBV9
clone_size: .
d_call: TRBD1
j_call: TRBJ1-6
cdr3_nt: TGTGCCAGCAGCTCAACTGGACAGGGGAGTAAAAATTCACCCCTCCACTTT
cdr3_aa: CASSSTGQGSKNSPLHF

v_call: TRBV4-2
clone_size: .
d_call: TRBD1
j_call: TRBJ1-2
cdr3_nt: TGTGCCAGCACGGAACGACAGGGGACTAACTATGGCTACACCTTC
cdr3_aa: CASTERQGTNYGYTF

v_call: TRBV15
clone_size: .
d_call: .
j_call: TRBJ2-3
cdr3_nt: TGTGCCACCAGCAGAGATCCCCAGGTGGGGGCCAGCACAGATACGCAGTATTTT
cdr3_aa: CATSRDPQVGASTDTQYF

v_call: TRBV2
clone_size: .
d_call: .
j_call: TRBJ1-2
cdr3_nt: TGTGCCAGCAGTGAAGAGGTTGGGGATACCTATGGCTACACCTTC
cdr3_aa: CASSEEVGDTYGYTF

v_call: TRBV5-1
clone_size: .
d_call: .
j_call: TRBJ2-7
cdr3_nt: TGCGCCAGCAGCTTGCTGCGGTCCTACGAGCAGTACTTC
cdr3_aa: CASSLLRSYEQYF

v_call: TRBV19
clone_size: .
d_call: .
j_call: TRBJ2-7
cdr3_nt: TGTGCCAGTAGTATCGTCTATGGGGGATACGAGCAGTACTTC
cdr3_aa: CASSIVYGGYEQYF

v_call: TRBV30
clone_size: .
d_call: .
j_call: TRBJ2-2
cdr3_nt: TGTGCCTGCAGATTGTCAGGGGCCGGGGAGCTGTTTTTT
cdr3_aa: CACRLSGAGELFF

v_call: TRBV2
clone_size: .
d_call: TRBD2
j_call: TRBJ2-7
cdr3_nt: TGTGCCAGCAGTGATCAGGGAGGGACCTACGAGCAGTACTTC
cdr3_aa: CASSDQGGTYEQYF

v_call: TRBV30
clone_size: .
d_call: .
j_call: TRBJ2-6
cdr3_nt: TGTGCCTGGAGTGTACGTGGTGGGTCTGGGGCCAACGTCCTGACTTTC
cdr3_aa: CAWSVRGGSGANVLTF

v_call: TRBV30
clone_size: .
d_call: TRBD2
j_call: TRBJ2-5
cdr3_nt: TGTGCCTGGAGCACCGGACTAGCGGGGCAGTTAGAGACCCAGTACTTC
cdr3_aa: CAWSTGLAGQLETQYF

v_call: TRBV29-1
clone_size: .
d_call: .
j_call: TRBJ2-1
cdr3_nt: TGCAGCGTTGAAGGGGAAACCTACAATGAGCAGTTCTTC
cdr3_aa: CSVEGETYNEQFF

v_call: TRBV9
clone_size: .
d_call: TRBD2
j_call: TRBJ2-2
cdr3_nt: TGTGCCAGCAGCGTAGATAACGGGAGGCCCACCGGGGAGCTGTTTTTT
cdr3_aa: CASSVDNGRPTGELFF

v_call: TRBV7-2
clone_size: .
d_call: TRBD2
j_call: TRBJ2-5
cdr3_nt: TGTGCCAGCAGCCCGAAAGCGGGAGGAAGCCAAGAGACCCAGTACTTC
cdr3_aa: CASSPKAGGSQETQYF

v_call: TRBV6-1
clone_size: .
d_call: TRBD1
j_call: TRBJ2-7
cdr3_nt: TGTGCCACCGCGCGGGACAGGGGCTACGAGCAGTACTTC
cdr3_aa: CATARDRGYEQYF

v_call: TRBV7-9
clone_size: .
d_call: .
j_call: TRBJ1-3
cdr3_nt: TGTGCCAGCAGCTTCACGGCTACTGGAAACACCATATATTTT
cdr3_aa: CASSFTATGNTIYF

v_call: TRBV25-1
clone_size: .
d_call: TRBD1
j_call: TRBJ2-6
cdr3_nt: TGTGCCAGCAGTAGCACGCCGGGACAGGGAGCTGGGGCCAACGTCCTGACTTTC
cdr3_aa: CASSSTPGQGAGANVLTF

v_call: TRBV18
clone_size: .
d_call: .
j_call: TRBJ2-3
cdr3_nt: TGTGCCAGCTCACCACCAAGGGCTCCAGATACGCAGTATTTT
cdr3_aa: CASSPPRAPDTQYF

v_call: TRBV2
clone_size: .
d_call: .
j_call: TRBJ1-1
cdr3_nt: TGTGCCAGCAGTGAAGAACCGTTCACTGAAGCTTTCTTT
cdr3_aa: CASSEEPFTEAFF

v_call: TRBV5-4
clone_size: once
d_call: TRBD1
j_call: TRBJ1-6
cdr3_nt: TGTGCCAGCAGGCGGACAGGGTCGGGCTCCTATAATTCACCCCTCCACTTT
cdr3_aa: CASRRTGSGSYNSPLHF

v_call: TRBV7-5
clone_size: .
d_call: .
j_call: TRBJ2-7
cdr3_nt: TGTGCCAGAAGCCTAAGTCGAAAGGCCAATATCTACGAGCAGTACTTC
cdr3_aa: CARSLSRKANIYEQYF

v_call: TRBV5-1
clone_size: .
d_call: .
j_call: TRBJ2-6
cdr3_nt: TGCGCCAGCAGCCCCACAGCCTCTGGGGCCAACGTCCTGACTTTC
cdr3_aa: CASSPTASGANVLTF

v_call: TRBV5-1
clone_size: .
d_call: TRBD2
j_call: TRBJ2-3
cdr3_nt: TGCGCCAGCAGCTTGGAGCGGGAGTTGGATACGCAGTATTTT
cdr3_aa: CASSLERELDTQYF

v_call: TRBV5-1
clone_size: .
d_call: .
j_call: TRBJ1-6
cdr3_nt: TGCGCCAGCAGCTTGTCGGAACCCCCCCTCCACTTT
cdr3_aa: CASSLSEPPLHF

v_call: TRBV6-5
clone_size: once
d_call: .
j_call: TRBJ2-3
cdr3_nt: TGTGCCAGCAGTACGACGACGGGTACGCAGTATTTT
cdr3_aa: CASSTTTGTQYF

v_call: TRBV10-3
clone_size: .
d_call: .
j_call: TRBJ1-1
cdr3_nt: TGTGCCATCAGTGATGGAGGGGGGGGAGTTGGTGAAGCTTTCTTT
cdr3_aa: CAISDGGGGVGEAFF

v_call: TRBV30
clone_size: once
d_call: TRBD2
j_call: TRBJ2-3
cdr3_nt: TGTGCCTGGAGTCCAGCGACCGGGACTACGGAGTATTTT
cdr3_aa: CAWSPATGTTEYF

v_call: TRBV5-1
clone_size: .
d_call: TRBD2
j_call: TRBJ2-7
cdr3_nt: TGCGCCAGCAGCTCGACTAGCGGGGGAGCCTCCTACGAGCAGTACTTC
cdr3_aa: CASSSTSGGASYEQYF